The clone carrying this T cell receptor beta chain was counted once. Its antigen is not identified. Some clones are missing from TCRdb's copy, which holds only in-frame ones; the method was immunoSEQ multiplex PCR. Among approximately 150,000 clones listed, around nine tenths were seen once. The entry originates in a study of T cell responses to AZD1222 COVID-19 vaccine. Study-level information: Both about-4-week and about-12-week second-dose recipients were combined. Study-wide results and caveats: The donor cohort was predominantly white British with a female majority, and clonal diversity may have been underestimated.

Germline trimming cut 5 bases from V and 8 bases from J; bases unmatched to any gene: 7. Germline lookup yields CDR1 LNHDA and CDR2 SQIVND (reference sequence). The CDR3 extends over 14 amino acids. The chain has TRBV19 and TRBJ2-1; 9 bases agree with TRBD2. The clonotype was recovered from an adult in good health. The sequencing here drew on peripheral blood, taken on day 0 of AZD1222 vaccination. The CDR3 coding sequence is TGTGCCAGTAGTCCCCTAGCGGGGCGGGATGAGCAGTTCTTC. This codes for CASSPLAGRDEQFF.